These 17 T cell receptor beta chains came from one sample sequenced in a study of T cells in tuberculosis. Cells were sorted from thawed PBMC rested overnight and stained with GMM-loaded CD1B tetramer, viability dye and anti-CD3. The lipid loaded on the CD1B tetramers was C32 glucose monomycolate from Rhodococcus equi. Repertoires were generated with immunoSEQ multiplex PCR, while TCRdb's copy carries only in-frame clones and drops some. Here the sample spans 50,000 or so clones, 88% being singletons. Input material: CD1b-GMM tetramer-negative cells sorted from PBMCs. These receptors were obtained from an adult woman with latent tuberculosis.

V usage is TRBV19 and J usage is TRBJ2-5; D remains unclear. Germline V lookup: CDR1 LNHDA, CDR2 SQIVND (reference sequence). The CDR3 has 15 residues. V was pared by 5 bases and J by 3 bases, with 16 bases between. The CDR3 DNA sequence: TGTGCCAGTAGTGCCCTGGTGACTCCGGAAGAGACCCAGTACTTC. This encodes CASSALVTPEETQYF.

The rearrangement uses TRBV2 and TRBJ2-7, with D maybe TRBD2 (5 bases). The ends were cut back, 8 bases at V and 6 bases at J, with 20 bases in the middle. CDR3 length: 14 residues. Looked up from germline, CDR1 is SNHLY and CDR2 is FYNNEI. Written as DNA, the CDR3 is TGTGCCAGCCGTGGGGAGCTTATTGGTTTCGAGCAGTACTTC. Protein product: CASRGELIGFEQYF.

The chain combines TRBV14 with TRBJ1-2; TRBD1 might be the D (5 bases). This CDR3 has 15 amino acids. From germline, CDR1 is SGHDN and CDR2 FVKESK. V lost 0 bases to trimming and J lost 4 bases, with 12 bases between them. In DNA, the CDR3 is TGTGCCAGCAGCCAAGAGGTACAGGTCCGCTATGGCTACACCTTC. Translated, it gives CASSQEVQVRYGYTF.

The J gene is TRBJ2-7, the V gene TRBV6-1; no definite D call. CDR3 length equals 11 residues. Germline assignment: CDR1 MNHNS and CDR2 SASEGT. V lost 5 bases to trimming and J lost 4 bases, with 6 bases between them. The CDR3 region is CASSSAYEQYF. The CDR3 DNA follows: TGTGCCAGCAGTTCTGCGTACGAGCAGTACTTC.

The CDR3 sequence is CSVEDPTGTSGTETQYF. CDR3 sequence (DNA): TGCAGCGTTGAAGATCCCACTGGGACTAGCGGGACAGAGACCCAGTACTTC. The chain is built from TRBV29-1 and TRBJ2-5; 13 bases are shared with TRBD2. CDR3 length: 17 amino acids. Germline trimming cut 0 bases from V and 4 bases from J; bases unmatched to any gene: 8. The germline CDR1 and CDR2 sequences are SQVTM and ANQGSEA.

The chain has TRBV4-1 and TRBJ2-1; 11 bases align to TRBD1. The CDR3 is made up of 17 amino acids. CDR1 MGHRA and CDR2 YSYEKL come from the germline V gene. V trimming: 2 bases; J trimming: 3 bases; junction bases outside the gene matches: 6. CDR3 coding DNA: TGCGCCAGCAGCCAACCCCGGGACAGGGGGGGCTACAATGAGCAGTTCTTC. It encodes CASSQPRDRGGYNEQFF.

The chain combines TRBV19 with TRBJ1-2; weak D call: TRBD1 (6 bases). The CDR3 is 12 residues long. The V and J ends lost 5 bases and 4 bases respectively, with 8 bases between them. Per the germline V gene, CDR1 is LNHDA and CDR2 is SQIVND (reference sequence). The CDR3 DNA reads TGTGCCAGTAGTCAGGGGCCCTATGGCTACACCTTC. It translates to CASSQGPYGYTF.

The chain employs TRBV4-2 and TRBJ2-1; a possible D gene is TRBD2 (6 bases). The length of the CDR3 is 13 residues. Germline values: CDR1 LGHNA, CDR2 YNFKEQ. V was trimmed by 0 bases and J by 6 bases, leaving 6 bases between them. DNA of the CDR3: TGTGCCAGCAGCCAAGACGGGAGCAATGAGCAGTTCTTC. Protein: CASSQDGSNEQFF.

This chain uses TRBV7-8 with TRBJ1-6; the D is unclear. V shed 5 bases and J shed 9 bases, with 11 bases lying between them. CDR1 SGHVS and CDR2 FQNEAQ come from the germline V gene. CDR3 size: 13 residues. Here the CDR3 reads CASSTLEGSPLHF. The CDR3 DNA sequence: TGTGCCAGCAGCACCCTAGAGGGTTCACCCCTCCACTTT. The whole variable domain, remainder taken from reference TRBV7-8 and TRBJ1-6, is GAGVSQSPRYKVAKRGQDVALRCDPISGHVSLFWYQQALGQGPEFLTYFQNEAQLDKSGLPSDRFFAERPEGSVSTLKIQRTQQEDSAVYLCASSTLEGSPLHFGNGTRLTVT.

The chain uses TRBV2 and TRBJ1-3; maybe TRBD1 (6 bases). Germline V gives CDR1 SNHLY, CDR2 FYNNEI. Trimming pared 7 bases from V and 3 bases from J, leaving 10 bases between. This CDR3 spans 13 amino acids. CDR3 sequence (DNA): TGTGCCAGCACCATGGACAGTGGAAACACCATATATTTT. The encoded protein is CASTMDSGNTIYF.

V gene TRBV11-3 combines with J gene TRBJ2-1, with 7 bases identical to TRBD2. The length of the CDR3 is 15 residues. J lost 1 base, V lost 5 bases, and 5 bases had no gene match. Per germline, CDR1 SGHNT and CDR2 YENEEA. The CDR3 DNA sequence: TGTGCCAGCAGCCCTCTAGCGGCATCCTACAATGAGCAGTTCTTC. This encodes CASSPLAASYNEQFF.

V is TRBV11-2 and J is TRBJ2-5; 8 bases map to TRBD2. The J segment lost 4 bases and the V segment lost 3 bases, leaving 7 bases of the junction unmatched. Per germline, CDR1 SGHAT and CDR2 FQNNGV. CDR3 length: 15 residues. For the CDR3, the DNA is TGTGCCAGCAGCTTTGACGGGGGGGCTCGAGAGACCCAGTACTTC. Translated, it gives CASSFDGGARETQYF.

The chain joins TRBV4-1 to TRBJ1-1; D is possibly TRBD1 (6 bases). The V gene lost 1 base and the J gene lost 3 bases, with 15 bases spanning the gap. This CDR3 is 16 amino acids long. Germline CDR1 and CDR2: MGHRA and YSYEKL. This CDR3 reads CASSQATGTRDTEAFF. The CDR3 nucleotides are TGCGCCAGCAGCCAAGCTACCGGGACACGGGACACTGAAGCTTTCTTT.

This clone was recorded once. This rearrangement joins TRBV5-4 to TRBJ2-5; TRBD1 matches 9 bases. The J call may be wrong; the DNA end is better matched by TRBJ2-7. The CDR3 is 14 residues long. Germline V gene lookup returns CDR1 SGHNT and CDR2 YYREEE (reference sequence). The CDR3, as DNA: TGTGCCAGCAGCTTAGGGACAGGGCCATTCGAGCAGTACTTC. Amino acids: CASSLGTGPFEQYF.

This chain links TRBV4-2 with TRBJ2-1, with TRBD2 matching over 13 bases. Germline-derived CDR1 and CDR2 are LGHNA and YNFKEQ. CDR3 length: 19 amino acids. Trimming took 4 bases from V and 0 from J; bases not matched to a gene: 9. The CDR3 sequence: CASSPSGTSGTRSYNEQFF. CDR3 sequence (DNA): TGTGCCAGCAGCCCATCCGGGACTAGCGGGACCCGCTCCTACAATGAGCAGTTCTTC.

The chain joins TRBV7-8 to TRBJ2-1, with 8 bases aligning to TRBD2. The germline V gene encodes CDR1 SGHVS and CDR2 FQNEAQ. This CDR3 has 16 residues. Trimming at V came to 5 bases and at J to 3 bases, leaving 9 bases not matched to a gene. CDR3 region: CASSPAGARHYNEQFF. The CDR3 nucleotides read TGTGCCAGCAGCCCAGCGGGGGCTCGGCACTACAATGAGCAGTTCTTC.

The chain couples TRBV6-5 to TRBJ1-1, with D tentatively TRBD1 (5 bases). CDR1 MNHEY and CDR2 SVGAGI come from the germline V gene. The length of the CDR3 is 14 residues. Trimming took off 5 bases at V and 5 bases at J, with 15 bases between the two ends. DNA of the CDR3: TGTGCCAGCAGTGTAGGGTGGGGGGGGACTGAAGCTTTCTTT. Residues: CASSVGWGGTEAFF.